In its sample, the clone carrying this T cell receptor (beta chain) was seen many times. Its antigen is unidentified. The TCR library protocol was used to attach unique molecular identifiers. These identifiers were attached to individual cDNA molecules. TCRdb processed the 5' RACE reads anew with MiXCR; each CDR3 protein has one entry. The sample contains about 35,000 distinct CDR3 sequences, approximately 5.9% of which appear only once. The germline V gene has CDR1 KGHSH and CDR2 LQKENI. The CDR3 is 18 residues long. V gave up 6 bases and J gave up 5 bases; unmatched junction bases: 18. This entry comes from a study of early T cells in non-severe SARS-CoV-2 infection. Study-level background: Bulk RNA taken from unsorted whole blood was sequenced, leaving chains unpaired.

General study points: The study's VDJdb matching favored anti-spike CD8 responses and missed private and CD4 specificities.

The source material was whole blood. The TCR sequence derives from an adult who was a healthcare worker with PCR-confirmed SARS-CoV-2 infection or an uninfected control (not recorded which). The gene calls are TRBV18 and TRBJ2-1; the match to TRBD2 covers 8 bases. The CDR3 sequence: CASSAERETPRYDNEQFF. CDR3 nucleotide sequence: TGTGCCAGCTCGGCGGAGCGGGAGACCCCCCGCTACGACAATGAGCAGTTCTTC. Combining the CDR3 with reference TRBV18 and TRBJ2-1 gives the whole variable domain NAGVMQNPRHLVRRRGQEARLRCSPMKGHSHVYWYRQLPEEGLKFMVYLQKENIIDESGMPKERFSAEFPKEGPSILRIQQVVRGDSAAYFCASSAERETPRYDNEQFFGPGTRLTVL.